The sequence of this T cell receptor beta chain was determined in a study of lung T cells in sarcoidosis with Löfgren's syndrome. Study context: Bronchoalveolar lavage fluid in sarcoidosis accumulates CD4+ T cells.

From germline, CDR1 is SGHAT and CDR2 FQNNGV. CDR3 length: 15 residues. With regard to this clonotype: Its ends do not fully match the called genes, so a read error is possible.

TCRdb reprocessed the reads via MiXCR and lists one record per CDR3 protein. This table has 60,000 or so distinct CDR3 sequences, less than 25% appearing once. The sequence came from a human donor with sarcoidosis (Löfgren's syndrome or another form), or a control subject (not recorded which). Material: CD4+ T cells from PBMCs. The chain carries TRBV11-2 and TRBJ1-3; TRBD1 matches 7 bases. This CDR3 is CASSSGQSSENTIYF. As DNA, the CDR3 is TGTGCCAGCAGCTCGGGACAGAGCTCTGAAAACACCATATATTTT.